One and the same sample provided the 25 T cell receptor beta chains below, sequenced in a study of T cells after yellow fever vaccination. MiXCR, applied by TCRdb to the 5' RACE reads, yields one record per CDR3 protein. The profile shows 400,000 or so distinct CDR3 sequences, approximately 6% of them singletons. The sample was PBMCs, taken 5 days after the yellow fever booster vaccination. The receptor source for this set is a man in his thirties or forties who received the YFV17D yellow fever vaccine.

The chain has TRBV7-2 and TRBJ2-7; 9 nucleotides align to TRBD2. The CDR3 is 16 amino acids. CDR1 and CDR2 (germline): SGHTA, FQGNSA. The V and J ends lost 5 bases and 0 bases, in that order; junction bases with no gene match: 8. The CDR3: CASSTGLASLSYEQYF. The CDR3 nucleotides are TGTGCCAGCAGCACCGGACTAGCGTCCCTCTCCTACGAGCAGTACTTC. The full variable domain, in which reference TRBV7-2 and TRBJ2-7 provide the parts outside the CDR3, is GAGVSQSPSNKVTEKGKDVELRCDPISGHTALYWYRQSLGQGLEFLIYFQGNSAPDKSGLPSDRFSAERTGGSVSTLTIQRTQQEDSAVYLCASSTGLASLSYEQYFGPGTRLTVT.

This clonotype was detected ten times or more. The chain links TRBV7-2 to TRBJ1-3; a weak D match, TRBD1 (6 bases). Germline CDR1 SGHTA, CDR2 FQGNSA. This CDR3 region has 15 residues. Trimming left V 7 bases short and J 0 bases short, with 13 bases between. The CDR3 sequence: CASTPNRVSGNTIYF. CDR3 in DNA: TGTGCCAGCACCCCAAACAGGGTCTCTGGAAACACCATATATTTT.

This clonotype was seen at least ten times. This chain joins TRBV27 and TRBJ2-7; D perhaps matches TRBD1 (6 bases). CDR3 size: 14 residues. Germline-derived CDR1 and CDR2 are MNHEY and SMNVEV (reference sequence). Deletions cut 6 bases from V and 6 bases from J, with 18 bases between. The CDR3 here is CASRIDGQRLEQYF. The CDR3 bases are TGTGCCAGCAGAATCGATGGACAGCGGCTCGAGCAGTACTTC.

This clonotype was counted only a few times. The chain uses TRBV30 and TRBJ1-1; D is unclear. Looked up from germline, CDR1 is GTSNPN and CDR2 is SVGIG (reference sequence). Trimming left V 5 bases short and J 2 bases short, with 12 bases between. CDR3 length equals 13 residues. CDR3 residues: CAWDTHSNTEAFF. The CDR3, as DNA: TGTGCCTGGGACACACACTCAAACACTGAAGCTTTCTTT.

Here the CDR3 DNA reads TGTGCCAGCAGCTTAGAAAGTGCCGGTACAGATACGCAGTATTTT. Protein product: CASSLESAGTDTQYF. The chain combines TRBV11-2 with TRBJ2-3, with D hard to call. Trimming removed 0 bases from V and 3 bases from J, with 10 bases in between. In germline, CDR1 is SGHAT, CDR2 FQNNGV. The CDR3 consists of 15 residues. Supplemented by reference TRBV11-2 and TRBJ2-3, the full variable domain reads EAGVAQSPRYKIIEKRQSVAFWCNPISGHATLYWYQQILGQGPKLLIQFQNNGVVDDSQLPKDRFSAERLKGVDSTLKIQPAKLEDSAVYLCASSLESAGTDTQYFGPGTRLTVL.

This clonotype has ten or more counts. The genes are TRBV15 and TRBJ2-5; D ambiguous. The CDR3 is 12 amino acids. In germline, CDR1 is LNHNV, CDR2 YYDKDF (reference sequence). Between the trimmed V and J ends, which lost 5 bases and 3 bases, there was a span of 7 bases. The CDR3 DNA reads TGTGCCACCAGCTTCCGGGAAGAGACCCAGTACTTC. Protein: CATSFREETQYF. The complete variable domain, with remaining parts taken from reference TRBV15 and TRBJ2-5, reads DAMVIQNPRYQVTQFGKPVTLSCSQTLNHNVMYWYQQKSSQAPKLLFHYYDKDFNNEADTPDNFQSRRPNTSFCFLDIRSPGLGDTAMYLCATSFREETQYFGPGTRLLVL.

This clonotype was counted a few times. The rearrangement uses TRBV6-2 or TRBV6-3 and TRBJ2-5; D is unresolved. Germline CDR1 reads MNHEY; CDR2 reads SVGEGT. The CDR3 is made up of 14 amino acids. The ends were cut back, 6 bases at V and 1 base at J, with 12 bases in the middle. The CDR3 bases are TGTGCCAGCAGACACGTCCGTAGCCAAGAGACCCAGTACTTC. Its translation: CASRHVRSQETQYF.

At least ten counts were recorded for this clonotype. CDR3 DNA: TGTGCCAGCAGCTTAGCAGGGGCGGGATGGAACTTCAACTATGGCTACACCTTC. This encodes CASSLAGAGWNFNYGYTF. This sequence joins TRBV7-2 and TRBJ1-2; weak D call: TRBD1 (5 bases). V was pared by 0 bases and J by 2 bases, with 19 bases between. CDR3 length equals 18 residues. CDR1 and CDR2 (germline): SGHTA, FQGNSA.

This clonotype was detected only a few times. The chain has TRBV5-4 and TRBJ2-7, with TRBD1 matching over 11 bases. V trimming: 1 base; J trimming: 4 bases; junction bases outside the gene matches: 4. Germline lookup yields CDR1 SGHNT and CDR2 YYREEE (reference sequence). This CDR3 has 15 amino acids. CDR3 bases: TGTGCCAGCAGCTTGAGGGACAGGGGGGGATACGAGCAGTACTTC. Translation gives CASSLRDRGGYEQYF.

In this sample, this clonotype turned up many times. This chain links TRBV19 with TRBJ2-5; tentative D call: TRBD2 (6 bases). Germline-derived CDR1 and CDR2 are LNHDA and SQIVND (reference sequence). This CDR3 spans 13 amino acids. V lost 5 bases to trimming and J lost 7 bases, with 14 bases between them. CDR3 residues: CASSERGTLTQYF. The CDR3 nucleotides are TGTGCCAGTAGTGAACGCGGGACGCTGACCCAGTACTTC. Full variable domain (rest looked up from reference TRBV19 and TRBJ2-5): DGGITQSPKYLFRKEGQNVTLSCEQNLNHDAMYWYRQDPGQGLRLIYYSQIVNDFQKGDIAEGYSVSREKKESFPLTVTSAQKNPTAFYLCASSERGTLTQYFGPGTRLLVL.

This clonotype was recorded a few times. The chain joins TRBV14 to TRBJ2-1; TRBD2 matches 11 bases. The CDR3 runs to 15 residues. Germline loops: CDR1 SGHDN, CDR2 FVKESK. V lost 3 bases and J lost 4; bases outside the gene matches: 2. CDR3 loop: CASSQGLAVYNEQFF. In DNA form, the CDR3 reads TGTGCCAGCAGCCAGGGACTAGCGGTATACAATGAGCAGTTCTTC.

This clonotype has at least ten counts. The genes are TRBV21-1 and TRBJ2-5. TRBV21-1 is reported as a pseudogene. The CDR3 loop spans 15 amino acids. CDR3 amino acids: CASSQEEWSLGTQYF. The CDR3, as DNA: TGTGCCAGCAGTCAGGAAGAGTGGTCCCTAGGGACCCAGTACTTC.

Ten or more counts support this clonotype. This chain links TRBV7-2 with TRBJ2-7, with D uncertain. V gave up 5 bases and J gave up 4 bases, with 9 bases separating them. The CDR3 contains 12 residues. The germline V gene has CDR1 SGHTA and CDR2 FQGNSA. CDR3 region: CASSEMRYEQYF. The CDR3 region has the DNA TGTGCCAGCAGCGAAATGCGATACGAGCAGTACTTC.

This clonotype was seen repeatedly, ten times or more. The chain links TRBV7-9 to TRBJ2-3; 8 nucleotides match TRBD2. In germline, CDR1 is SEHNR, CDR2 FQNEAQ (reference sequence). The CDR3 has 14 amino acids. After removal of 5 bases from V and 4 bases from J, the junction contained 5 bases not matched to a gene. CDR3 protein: CASSPPGLADTQYF. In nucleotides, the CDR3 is TGTGCCAGCAGCCCCCCGGGACTAGCAGATACGCAGTATTTT.

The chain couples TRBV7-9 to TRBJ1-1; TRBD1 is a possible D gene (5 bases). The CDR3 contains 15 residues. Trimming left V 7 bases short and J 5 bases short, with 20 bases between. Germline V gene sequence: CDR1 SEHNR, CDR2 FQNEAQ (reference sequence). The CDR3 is CASTLFGQGGTEAFF. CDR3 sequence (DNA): TGTGCCAGCACCCTTTTTGGCCAGGGAGGGACTGAAGCTTTCTTT.

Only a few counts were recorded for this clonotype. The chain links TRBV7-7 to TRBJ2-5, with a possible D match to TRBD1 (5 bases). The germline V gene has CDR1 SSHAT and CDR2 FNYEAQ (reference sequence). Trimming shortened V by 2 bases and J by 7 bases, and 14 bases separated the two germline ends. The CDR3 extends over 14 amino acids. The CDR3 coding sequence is TGTGCCAGCAGCTTATTGTCGGACACGGGGACCCAGTACTTC. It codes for CASSLLSDTGTQYF.

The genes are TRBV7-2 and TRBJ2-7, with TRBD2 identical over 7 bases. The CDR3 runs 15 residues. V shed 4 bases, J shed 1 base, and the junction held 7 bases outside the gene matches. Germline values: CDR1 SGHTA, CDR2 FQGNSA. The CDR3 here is CASSSPGTISYEQYF. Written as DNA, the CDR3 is TGTGCCAGCAGCTCACCCGGGACTATATCCTACGAGCAGTACTTC.

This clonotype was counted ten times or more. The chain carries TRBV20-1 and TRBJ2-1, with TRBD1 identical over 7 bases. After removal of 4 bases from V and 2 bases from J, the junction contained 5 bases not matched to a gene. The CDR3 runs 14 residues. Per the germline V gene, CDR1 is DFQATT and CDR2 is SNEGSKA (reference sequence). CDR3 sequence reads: CSAIPGGTYNEQFF. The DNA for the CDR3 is TGCAGTGCTATTCCAGGGGGTACCTACAATGAGCAGTTCTTC.

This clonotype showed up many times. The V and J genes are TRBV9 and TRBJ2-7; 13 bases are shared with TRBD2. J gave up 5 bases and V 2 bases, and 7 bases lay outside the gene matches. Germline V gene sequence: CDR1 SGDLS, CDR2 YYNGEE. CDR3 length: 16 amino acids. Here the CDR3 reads CASSVTGTSGTNEQYF. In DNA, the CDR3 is TGTGCCAGCAGCGTTACCGGGACTAGCGGGACCAACGAGCAGTACTTC.

The CDR3 spells CASSPGSLGEQYF. The CDR3 nucleotides are TGTGCCAGCAGCCCGGGGTCTTTGGGCGAGCAGTACTTC. This rearrangement joins TRBV7-9 to TRBJ2-7, with D maybe TRBD2 (5 bases). The CDR3 runs 13 residues. V was shortened by 5 bases and J by 6 bases, with 14 bases between the two germline ends. Germline CDR1 and CDR2: SEHNR and FQNEAQ (reference sequence).

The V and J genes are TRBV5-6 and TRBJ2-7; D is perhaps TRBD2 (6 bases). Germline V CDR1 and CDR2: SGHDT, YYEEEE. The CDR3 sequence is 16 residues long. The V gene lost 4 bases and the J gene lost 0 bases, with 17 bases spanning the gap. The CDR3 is CASSEGGGSISYEQYF. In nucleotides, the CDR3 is TGTGCCAGCAGCGAGGGAGGCGGAAGTATCTCCTACGAGCAGTACTTC. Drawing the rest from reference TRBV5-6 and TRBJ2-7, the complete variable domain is DAGVTQSPTHLIKTRGQQVTLRCSPKSGHDTVSWYQQALGQGPQFIFQYYEEEERQRGNFPDRFSGHQFPNYSSELNVNALLLGDSALYLCASSEGGGSISYEQYFGPGTRLTVT.

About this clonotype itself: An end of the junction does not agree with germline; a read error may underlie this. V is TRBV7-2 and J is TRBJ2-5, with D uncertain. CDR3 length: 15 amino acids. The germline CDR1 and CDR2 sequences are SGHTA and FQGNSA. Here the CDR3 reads CARSLGSVRSETQYF. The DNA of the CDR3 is TGTGCCAGGAGCTTAGGTTCCGTTCGCTCTGAGACCCAGTACTTC.

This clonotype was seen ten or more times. The CDR3 loop is CSVGVWRDYNEQFF. CDR3 sequence (DNA): TGCAGCGTTGGGGTATGGAGAGATTACAATGAGCAGTTCTTC. The V call is TRBV29-1, the J call TRBJ2-1; no reliable D call. Trimming took off 4 bases at V and 4 bases at J, with 14 bases between the two ends. CDR1 and CDR2 from the germline V gene are SQVTM and ANQGSEA. The CDR3 covers 14 residues.

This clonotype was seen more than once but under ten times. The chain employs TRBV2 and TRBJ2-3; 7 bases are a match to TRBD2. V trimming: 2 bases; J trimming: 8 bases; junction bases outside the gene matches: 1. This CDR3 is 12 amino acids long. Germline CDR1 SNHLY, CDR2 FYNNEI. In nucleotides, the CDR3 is TGTGCCAGCAGTGAATCGGGAGGTACGCAGTATTTT. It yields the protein CASSESGGTQYF.

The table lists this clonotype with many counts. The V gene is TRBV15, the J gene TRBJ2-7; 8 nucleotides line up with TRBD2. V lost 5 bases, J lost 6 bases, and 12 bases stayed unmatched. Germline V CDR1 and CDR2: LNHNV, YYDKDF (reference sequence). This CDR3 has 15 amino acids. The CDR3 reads CATSSGTRISGEQYF. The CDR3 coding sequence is TGTGCCACCAGCTCCGGGACTAGAATTTCCGGCGAGCAGTACTTC.